The entry below gives a single T cell receptor (beta chain) sequence along with its context. CDR3 length: 14 amino acids. These data originate in a study of CD8+ T cells in alopecia areata. As the sequencing template, cDNA was produced by extracting RNA and reverse transcribing it. The assay was immunoSEQ multiplex PCR, and TCRdb's table has in-frame clones only and misses some. The profile covers more than 4,000 clones, with roughly two thirds appearing a single time and around 20% taken by the ten largest. The chain carries TRBV21-1 and TRBJ2-7. TRBV21-1 counts as a pseudogene. The TCR sequence derives from a human donor in good health. The source material was skin. In DNA, the CDR3 is TGTGCCAGCATCCAAAGGGCCGGTACCTACGAGCAGTACTTC. This encodes CASIQRAGTYEQYF.